This T cell receptor beta chain was profiled in a study of T-cell reconstitution after alpha-beta-depleted transplantation in children. With 0 bases removed from V and 2 bases from J, the gap between germline ends came to 7 bases. Germline-derived CDR1 and CDR2 are SGDLS and YYNGEE. The CDR3 runs to 14 residues. This clonotype has a handful of counts. TCRbeta library construction was performed incorporating unique molecular identifiers. TCRdb reprocessed the PCR reads with MiXCR, giving one entry per CDR3 protein. The data show 500,000 to 600,000 distinct CDR3 sequences, around 27% seen once. The sample in question was PBMCs, obtained before TCRalphabeta/CD19-depleted stem cell transplant. The clonotype comes from a boy under three years old with Wiskott-Aldrich syndrome, due to receive a stem cell transplant. The V gene is TRBV9, the J gene TRBJ2-3; D not certain. CDR3 sequence reads: CASSVVALTDTQYF. The CDR3 bases are TGTGCCAGCAGCGTAGTTGCCCTCACAGATACGCAGTATTTT.